The sample holds many counts of the clone carrying this T cell receptor beta chain. The antigen remains unidentified. The germline V and J ends were trimmed by 6 bases and 2 bases, with 17 bases remaining between them. This CDR3 contains 16 residues. Per germline, CDR1 MNHEY and CDR2 SVGAGI. This sample was taken from a study of T cells in Graves' hyperthyroidism and ophthalmopathy. Study in general: The initial diagnosis was the point when peripheral blood was collected, ahead of any treatment.

From RNA transcripts, TCR beta CDR3 regions were amplified. The TCR CDR3 first-round RT-PCR relied on the HTBI primer set. One entry per CDR3 protein, called by TCRdb with MiXCR from the multiplex PCR reads. The repertoire holds around 520,000 distinct CDR3 sequences, with roughly a quarter as singletons. At least 3 on the Clinical Activity Score was recorded for ophthalmopathy patients, who also had NOSPECS grade at least 4 and duration under 3 months. Study-level points and caveats: Most expanded thyroid clonotypes above 0.001 also appeared in blood. Ophthalmopathy was model-predicted a median about 7.1 months pre-onset.

This rearrangement joins TRBV6-5 to TRBJ1-5; D is uncertain. The TCR was taken from a woman aged 25 to 39 with Graves' ophthalmopathy. The specimen was blood. The CDR3, as DNA: TGTGCCAGCAGCCGACGAAGGGCGGGTGGCAATCAGCCCCAGCATTTT. This sequence encodes CASSRRRAGGNQPQHF.